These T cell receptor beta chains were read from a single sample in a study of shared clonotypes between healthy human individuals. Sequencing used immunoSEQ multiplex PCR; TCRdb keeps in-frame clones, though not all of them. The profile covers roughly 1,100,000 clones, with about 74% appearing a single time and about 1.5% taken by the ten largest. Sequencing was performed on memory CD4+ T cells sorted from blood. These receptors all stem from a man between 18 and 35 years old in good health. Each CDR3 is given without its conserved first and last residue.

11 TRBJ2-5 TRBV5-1 ASSLGTGETQY
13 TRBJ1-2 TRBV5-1 ASSLEVSSPDGYT
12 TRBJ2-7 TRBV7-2 ASSDRTSSYEQY
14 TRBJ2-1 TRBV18 ASSRLAGGPGNEQF
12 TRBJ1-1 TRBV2 ASSQREGYTEAF
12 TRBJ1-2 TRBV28 ASSPRTGRGGYT
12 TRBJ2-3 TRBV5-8 ASSTGTATDTQY
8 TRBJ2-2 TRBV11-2 ASAGGELF
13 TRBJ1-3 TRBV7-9 ASSLAGGGRNTIY
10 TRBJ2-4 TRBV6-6 ATRQDKNIQY
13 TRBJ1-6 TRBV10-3 AISEGQGSRSPLH
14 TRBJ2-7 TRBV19 ASNNLPGQYNYEQY
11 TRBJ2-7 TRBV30 AWSDQQGTVPY
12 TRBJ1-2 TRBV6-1 ASSLTTGTYGYT
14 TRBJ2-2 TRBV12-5 ASGPLAGSATGELF
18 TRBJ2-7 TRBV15 ATSREYGGTGAIRPYEQY
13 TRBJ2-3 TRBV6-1 ASSERGRSTDTQY
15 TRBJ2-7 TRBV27 ASSLSAPIGSSYEQY
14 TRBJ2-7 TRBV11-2 ASTNSGADYSYEQY
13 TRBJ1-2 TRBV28 ASRRTGASLYGYT
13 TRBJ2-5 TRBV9 ASSVGASGEETQY
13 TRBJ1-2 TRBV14 ASSQGLGLSYGYT
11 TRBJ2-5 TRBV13 ASSSTPAGTQY
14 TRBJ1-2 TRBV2 ASSSTGSRSSSGYT
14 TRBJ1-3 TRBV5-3 ARSVGTQPSGNTIY
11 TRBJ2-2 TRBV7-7 ASSLWRTGELF
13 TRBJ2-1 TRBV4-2 ASSQGTSGRYEQF
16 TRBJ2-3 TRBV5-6 ASISTGTPFHSTDTQY
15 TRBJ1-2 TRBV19 ASSPQLGLGANYGYT
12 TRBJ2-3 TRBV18 ASSPSRTTDTQY
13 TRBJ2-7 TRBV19 ASRMAPTGDYEQY
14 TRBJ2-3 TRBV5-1 ASSFGQGLGTDTQY
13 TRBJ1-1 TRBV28 ASIGAGASNTEAF
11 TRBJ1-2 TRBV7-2 ASSLKWGGGYT
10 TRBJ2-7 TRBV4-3 ASSQGGLEQY
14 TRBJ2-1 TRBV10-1 ASSESVSGQTIEQF
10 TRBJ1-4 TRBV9 ASSDGNEKLF
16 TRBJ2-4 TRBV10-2 ASSARLAGDIAKNIQY
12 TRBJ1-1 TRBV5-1 ASSSGGRGTEAF
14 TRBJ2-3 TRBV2 ASSELAGGPPDTQY
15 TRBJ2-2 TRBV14 ASSPPPGLGMPGELF
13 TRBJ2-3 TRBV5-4 ASSLGGRATDTQY
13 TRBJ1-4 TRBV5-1 ASSSQGGGNEKLF
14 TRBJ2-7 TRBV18 ASSPNMGQDSYEQY